The clone carrying this T cell receptor (beta chain) has just a few counts. The data were obtained in a study of OX40 agonist ivuxolimab in advanced cancers. Background on the study: Patients received intravenous ivuxolimab every 2 weeks at 0.01 to 10 mg/kg.

Trimming pared 5 bases from V and 0 bases from J, leaving 19 bases between. Germline assignment: CDR1 MGHRA and CDR2 YSYEKL. The CDR3 is made up of 17 amino acids. Assay: immunoSEQ multiplex PCR; the TCRdb copy retains only in-frame clones and omits some. The table records 71,000 or so clones, more than 75% of them present only once. The chain joins TRBV4-1 to TRBJ1-1, with a possible D match to TRBD1 (6 bases). This specimen consisted of CD4+ or CD8+ T cells sorted from blood, obtained in a trial of the OX40 agonist ivuxolimab. The sequence was obtained from an adult with an advanced solid tumor such as melanoma, head and neck, liver or kidney cancer. The CDR3: CASSERIQGQLNTEAFF. DNA of the CDR3: TGCGCCAGCAGCGAGAGAATACAGGGACAATTGAACACTGAAGCTTTCTTT.